Below are 27 T cell receptor beta chains sequenced from a single sample in a study of T cells expressing NK-cell markers. TCRdb reworked the 5' RACE reads into one entry per CDR3 protein, no DNA. The sample spans some 440,000 distinct CDR3 sequences; the ten largest clones claim about 1.5%. The sequenced sample consisted of blood T cells: a sorted CD56 or NKG2C T cell subset, CD4+ or CD8+ T cells, or bulk PBMC T cells (not recorded which). These receptor sequences come from a woman aged 50 to 60 in good health.

This chain uses TRBV12-3 or TRBV12-4 with TRBJ2-1; TCRdb's D call, TRBD1, is unchecked because there is no DNA. This CDR3 spans 14 amino acids. This chain's CDR3 is CASIGQVPYNEQFF.

The chain joins TRBV4-1 to TRBJ2-1. The CDR3 extends over 15 amino acids. Germline-derived CDR1 and CDR2 are MGHRA and YSYEKL. This CDR3 reads CASSLVQDANNEQFF.

V gene TRBV11-2 combines with J gene TRBJ1-4; checking the TCRdb D call of TRBD1 is not possible without DNA. This CDR3 spans 13 amino acids. Germline CDR1 and CDR2: SGHAT and FQNNGV. The chain's CDR3 is CASSFVSGEKLFF.

This rearrangement joins TRBV6-1 to TRBJ1-1. CDR1 MNHNS and CDR2 SASEGT come from the germline V gene. The CDR3 is 13 amino acids. CDR3 amino acids: CASNQGVLLAAFF.

This chain connects TRBV5-1 to TRBJ1-1; checking the TCRdb D call of TRBD1 is not possible without DNA. Per the germline V gene, CDR1 is SGHRS and CDR2 is YFSETQ. This CDR3 has 14 amino acids. This CDR3 reads CASSLGGARDEAFF.

V gene TRBV18 combines with J gene TRBJ2-7. Germline lookup yields CDR1 KGHSH and CDR2 LQKENI. The CDR3 consists of 12 residues. CDR3: CASSPNNYEQYF.

The V and J genes are TRBV19 and TRBJ2-1; TCRdb's D gene call, TRBD1, goes unchecked for lack of DNA. Per the germline V gene, CDR1 is LNHDA and CDR2 is SQIVND (reference sequence). This CDR3 comprises 16 residues. The CDR3 loop reads CASSIARTGAGNEQFF.

The chain is built from TRBV12-3 or TRBV12-4 and TRBJ2-3; TCRdb gives TRBD2 as the D gene, but with no DNA this cannot be confirmed. This CDR3 has 15 residues. The CDR3 spells CASTYVRRGKDTQYF.

The genes are TRBV3-1 and TRBJ1-2. This CDR3 is 14 amino acids long. Germline loops: CDR1 LGHDT, CDR2 YNNKEL (reference sequence). The CDR3 reads CASSQDEWGYGYTF.

The chain couples TRBV5-1 to TRBJ1-1; TCRdb returns TRBD1, unconfirmable since there is no DNA. The CDR3 totals 14 residues. Germline V lookup: CDR1 SGHRS, CDR2 YFSETQ. The CDR3 spells CASTLYDRGTEAFF.

This sequence joins TRBV7-9 and TRBJ2-1. The CDR3 has 15 amino acids. Per the germline V gene, CDR1 is SEHNR and CDR2 is FQNEAQ (reference sequence). CDR3 region: CASSLHVQFRNEQFF.

The chain has TRBV12-3 or TRBV12-4 and TRBJ1-1; there is no DNA to check the TCRdb D call of TRBD1. The CDR3 length is 14 residues. The CDR3 sequence: CASSPYRGGAEAFF.

This rearrangement joins TRBV10-3 to TRBJ2-3; no DNA is available, so the TRBD2 call from TCRdb remains unchecked. The V gene's germline CDR1 is ENHRY and CDR2 SYGVKD. The length of the CDR3 is 15 residues. The CDR3 spells CAISVNSGGLQAQYF.

This rearrangement joins TRBV5-1 to TRBJ2-7; TCRdb names TRBD1, which stays unverified in the absence of DNA. The CDR3 has 12 residues. Germline CDR1 reads SGHRS; CDR2 reads YFSETQ. This CDR3 is CASGRQVDEQYF.

This CDR3 reads CSVDVSGSGADTQYF. The chain employs TRBV29-1 and TRBJ2-3; the D gene TCRdb calls, TRBD2, cannot be checked with no DNA. Looked up from germline, CDR1 is SQVTM and CDR2 is ANQGSEA. There are 15 residues in the CDR3.

The V gene is TRBV5-6, the J gene TRBJ1-4; TCRdb picks TRBD1, but there is no DNA to check that call. Germline loops: CDR1 SGHDT, CDR2 YYEEEE. The CDR3 loop spans 14 amino acids. Here the CDR3 reads CASSLGQGMGRLFF.

The V and J genes are TRBV10-3 and TRBJ2-5; TCRdb names TRBD1, which stays unverified in the absence of DNA. Germline CDR1 and CDR2: ENHRY and SYGVKD. The length of the CDR3 is 12 residues. Here the CDR3 reads CAISRTEETQYF.

The chain combines TRBV7-9 with TRBJ1-2. Germline V gene lookup returns CDR1 SEHNR and CDR2 FQNEAQ (reference sequence). The CDR3 loop spans 18 amino acids. The CDR3 here is CASSPNSDDLKGVRGYTF.

V and J are TRBV7-9 and TRBJ2-3. CDR1 is SEHNR and CDR2 is FQNEAQ in the germline V gene (reference sequence). There are 14 residues in the CDR3. Here the CDR3 reads CASSDTGVADTQYF. The full variable domain, in which reference TRBV7-9 and TRBJ2-3 provide the parts outside the CDR3, is DTGVSQNPRHKITKRGQNVTFRCDPISEHNRLYWYRQTLGQGPEFLTYFQNEAQLEKSRLLSDRFSAERPKGSFSTLEIQRTEQGDSAMYLCASSDTGVADTQYFGPGTRLTVL.

The rearrangement joins TRBV6-1 to TRBJ1-5; TCRdb outputs TRBD1, but without DNA this stays unchecked. There are 12 residues in the CDR3. Per germline, CDR1 MNHNS and CDR2 SASEGT. The CDR3 region is CASNLPWGPQHF.

The rearrangement joins TRBV5-1 to TRBJ2-1; TCRdb selects TRBD2, and the lack of DNA leaves this call unchecked. The CDR3 totals 16 residues. Per germline, CDR1 SGHRS and CDR2 YFSETQ. The CDR3 reads CASSLNRLAGGGKQFF.

The genes are TRBV5-5 and TRBJ1-3; no DNA is available, so the TRBD1 call from TCRdb remains unchecked. The CDR3 totals 15 residues. The germline V gene encodes CDR1 SGHKS and CDR2 YYEKEE (reference sequence). CDR3 protein: CASSLTGGVGNTIYF.

This chain joins TRBV27 and TRBJ1-6; TCRdb lists TRBD1, though no DNA is available to test this call. The CDR3 sequence is 18 residues long. Germline V gives CDR1 MNHEY, CDR2 SMNVEV (reference sequence). CDR3 region: CASALWTGLSSYNSPLHF.

V and J are TRBV7-2 and TRBJ2-7; TCRdb's D call, TRBD2, is unchecked because there is no DNA. Per the germline V gene, CDR1 is SGHTA and CDR2 is FQGNSA. This CDR3 comprises 16 residues. The CDR3 is CASSEGLAPTLYEQYF.

The chain is built from TRBV7-9 and TRBJ2-7; absent DNA, TCRdb's TRBD1 call cannot be checked. In germline, CDR1 is SEHNR, CDR2 FQNEAQ (reference sequence). The length of the CDR3 is 11 residues. The CDR3 loop is CASSGPGEQYF.

The rearrangement uses TRBV2 and TRBJ1-5; the D call of TRBD1 rests on TCRdb alone, since no DNA is present to check it. This CDR3 has 14 residues. Germline V gene sequence: CDR1 SNHLY, CDR2 FYNNEI. The CDR3 protein is CASSVGGGNQPQHF.

V is TRBV5-1 and J is TRBJ2-4; TCRdb calls TRBD2, which cannot be checked without DNA. CDR1 is SGHRS, CDR2 YFSETQ, per germline. The CDR3 spans 14 residues. The chain's CDR3 is CASSPGDSKNIQYF.